This T cell receptor (beta chain) was recorded in a study of technical replicates of blood from four donors. Germline V lookup: CDR1 ENHRY, CDR2 SYGVKD. The junction had 5 bases not matched to a gene; V was cut back by 8 bases and J by 5 bases. The CDR3 loop spans 13 amino acids. Sequencing was performed with immunoSEQ multiplex PCR; in TCRdb, only in-frame clones are kept and a portion is missing. The repertoire holds some 48,000 clones, with 92% as singletons. The specimen sequenced was PBMCs. The receptor comes from a human donor in good health. Some clones in this sample may be carry-over from other donors' samples. V gene TRBV10-3 combines with J gene TRBJ2-7; 11 positions agree with TRBD1. CDR3 region: CAIADRGRDEQYF. DNA of the CDR3: TGTGCCATCGCGGACAGGGGGCGTGACGAGCAGTACTTC.